The clone carrying this T cell receptor (beta chain) was recorded at least ten times. Antigen: not known. TCRdb analysed the reads with MiXCR anew, one entry per CDR3 protein. Counted here are about 300,000 distinct CDR3 sequences, about 25% occurring once; the ten biggest clones make up approximately 15%. CDR3 length: 15 amino acids. Germline lookup yields CDR1 SGHVS and CDR2 FQNEAQ. V gave up 5 bases and J gave up 4 bases; unmatched junction bases: 10. The data stem from a study of T cell repertoires in cytomegalovirus infection. Study-level information: Through public TCR beta signatures, both CMV infection and matching HLA type were indicated.

Study-wide results and caveats: The cumulative frequency of public TCR beta families identified carriers of CMV plus the relevant HLA. It was HLA-C-restricted CMV-specific TCR beta clonotypes that dominated the response ex vivo.

The chain has TRBV7-8 and TRBJ1-2; the match to TRBD1 covers 7 bases. Sequencing input: PBMCs. The clonotype originates from a human donor in good health (CMV status not recorded). Some clones in this sample may be carry-over from other donors' samples. CDR3: CASSTRTGITYGYTF. CDR3 nucleotide sequence: TGTGCCAGCAGCACCCGGACAGGAATCACCTATGGCTACACCTTC.